One sample yielded the 19 T cell receptor beta chains listed below, sequenced in a study of T cells in Graves' hyperthyroidism and ophthalmopathy. RNA transcripts yielded amplified TCR beta CDR3 regions. First-round RT-PCR with HTBI primers amplified the TCR CDR3 region. Each CDR3 protein gets one entry after TCRdb re-called the multiplex PCR reads with MiXCR. This table has approximately 410,000 distinct CDR3 sequences, roughly 14% appearing once. Input material: blood. Every receptor here comes from a man between 18 and 35 years old with Graves' ophthalmopathy.

This clonotype appeared a few times. V is TRBV4-1 and J is TRBJ2-7; 7 positions agree with TRBD2. CDR1 and CDR2 from the germline V gene are MGHRA and YSYEKL. Trimming took 1 base from V and 2 from J; bases not matched to a gene: 5. The CDR3 contains 15 residues. The CDR3 sequence is CASSQVRREAYEQYF. CDR3 nucleotides: TGCGCCAGCAGCCAAGTTCGACGGGAGGCCTACGAGCAGTACTTC.

This clonotype was seen repeatedly, ten times or more. The chain has TRBV6-1 and TRBJ1-6, with D unresolved. V lost 5 bases to trimming and J lost 7 bases, with 12 bases between them. CDR1 is MNHNS and CDR2 is SASEGT in the germline V gene. This CDR3 has 14 amino acids. CDR3 coding DNA: TGTGCCAGCAGTTCCGGAGGGCAGAATTCACCCCTCCACTTT. Its translation: CASSSGGQNSPLHF.

Of note for this clonotype: A much more abundant neighbour one base away suggests this may be a read error. The V and J genes are TRBV7-6 and TRBJ2-4; TRBD2 matches 10 bases. The germline gives CDR1 SGHVS, CDR2 FNYEAQ. This CDR3 has 15 amino acids. Here the CDR3 DNA reads TGTGCCAGCAGCTTAGAGGGACTAGCGAGGGACATTCGGTACTTC. Its protein product is CASSLEGLARDIRYF.

At least ten counts were recorded for this clonotype. The chain uses TRBV11-2 and TRBJ2-5, with D hard to call. Germline V lookup: CDR1 SGHAT, CDR2 FQNNGV. V was shortened by 4 bases and J by 4 bases, with 16 bases between the two germline ends. CDR3 length: 15 residues. The CDR3 is CASSSHSGVGETQYF. CDR3 bases: TGTGCCAGCAGCTCCCATAGTGGGGTGGGAGAGACCCAGTACTTC. The entire variable domain, with the rest obtained from reference TRBV11-2 and TRBJ2-5, is as follows: EAGVAQSPRYKIIEKRQSVAFWCNPISGHATLYWYQQILGQGPKLLIQFQNNGVVDDSQLPKDRFSAERLKGVDSTLKIQPAKLEDSAVYLCASSSHSGVGETQYFGPGTRLLVL.

There are many counts of this clonotype. The chain has TRBV2 and TRBJ2-2; TRBD2 matches 7 bases. Germline trimming cut 7 bases from V and 0 bases from J; bases unmatched to any gene: 5. Germline lookup yields CDR1 SNHLY and CDR2 FYNNEI. This CDR3 has 15 residues. CDR3 protein: CASNLLASNTGELFF. CDR3 DNA: TGTGCCAGCAATCTACTAGCGTCGAACACCGGGGAGCTGTTTTTT.

This clonotype was detected only a few times. V gene TRBV9 combines with J gene TRBJ2-5, with TRBD1 identical over 7 bases. V lost 3 bases, J lost 1 base, and 6 bases stayed unmatched. This CDR3 contains 15 residues. Germline CDR1 reads SGDLS; CDR2 reads YYNGEE. The CDR3 sequence is CASSDGTESQETQYF. As DNA, the CDR3 is TGTGCCAGCAGCGACGGGACAGAGAGCCAAGAGACCCAGTACTTC. Based on the CDR3 plus reference TRBV9 and TRBJ2-5, the full variable domain is DSGVTQTPKHLITATGQRVTLRCSPRSGDLSVYWYQQSLDQGLQFLIQYYNGEERAKGNILERFSAQQFPDLHSELNLSSLELGDSALYFCASSDGTESQETQYFGPGTRLLVL.

This clonotype occurred many times. The chain links TRBV5-6 to TRBJ2-1; the D is unclear. The V and J ends lost 1 base and 7 bases respectively, with 15 bases between them. The CDR3 loop spans 15 amino acids. CDR1 and CDR2 (germline): SGHDT, YYEEEE. CDR3 amino acids: CASSLWWEGLNEQFF. The CDR3 coding sequence is TGTGCCAGCAGCTTGTGGTGGGAAGGTTTGAATGAGCAGTTCTTC.

The sample holds many counts of this clonotype. The chain has TRBV29-1 and TRBJ2-1; D not certain. The CDR3 has 16 amino acids. V was pared by 0 bases and J by 8 bases, with 20 bases between. The germline CDR1 and CDR2 sequences are SQVTM and ANQGSEA. For the CDR3, the DNA is TGCAGCGTTGAAGAAGGGCTGGAGTCAGCCTCGGATGAGCAGTTCTTC. This translates into CSVEEGLESASDEQFF.

The table lists this clonotype with many counts. The chain has TRBV2 and TRBJ2-7; tentative D call: TRBD1 (6 bases). Germline-derived CDR1 and CDR2 are SNHLY and FYNNEI. The length of the CDR3 is 13 residues. The V and J ends lost 6 bases and 2 bases respectively, with 11 bases between them. The CDR3 nucleotides read TGTGCCAGCAGCCCGGGACACCCCTACGAGCAGTACTTC. Its protein product is CASSPGHPYEQYF. Looking up the rest from reference TRBV2 and TRBJ2-7 gives the full variable domain: EPEVTQTPSHQVTQMGQEVILRCVPISNHLYFYWYRQILGQKVEFLVSFYNNEISEKSEIFDDQFSVERPDGSNFTLKIRSTKLEDSAMYFCASSPGHPYEQYFGPGTRLTVT.

This clonotype was seen a few times. The chain employs TRBV2 and TRBJ2-1, with unresolved D. Germline lookup yields CDR1 SNHLY and CDR2 FYNNEI. V lost 2 bases, J lost 4 bases, and 12 bases lay in between. The CDR3 extends over 15 amino acids. The CDR3 region is CASSETLDAYNEQFF. Here the CDR3 DNA reads TGTGCCAGCAGTGAAACGCTGGACGCATACAATGAGCAGTTCTTC.

At least ten counts were recorded for this clonotype. This chain links TRBV6-5 with TRBJ2-2; TRBD2 matches 7 bases. Germline lookup yields CDR1 MNHEY and CDR2 SVGAGI. V lost 1 base and J lost 1; bases outside the gene matches: 6. This CDR3 contains 17 residues. CDR3 amino acids: CASSYWLGGGNTGELFF. The CDR3 DNA reads TGTGCCAGCAGTTACTGGCTTGGCGGGGGGAACACCGGGGAGCTGTTTTTT.

This clonotype was picked up many times. The CDR3 loop is CASSTRNEQFF. DNA of the CDR3: TGTGCCAGCAGTACCCGTAATGAGCAGTTCTTC. This chain joins TRBV6-1 and TRBJ2-1; D not certain. The CDR3 loop spans 11 amino acids. The V end lost 5 bases, the J end lost 7 bases, and 6 bases lay between the germline ends. Germline CDR1 reads MNHNS; CDR2 reads SASEGT.

This clonotype was counted only a few times. The chain uses TRBV7-9 and TRBJ1-1; possibly TRBD1 for D (5 bases). The CDR3 totals 16 residues. Trimming left V 2 bases short and J 3 bases short, with 16 bases between. Germline-derived CDR1 and CDR2 are SEHNR and FQNEAQ (reference sequence). The CDR3 is CASSLLESVGHTEAFF. In DNA form, the CDR3 reads TGTGCCAGCAGCTTATTAGAGTCTGTGGGGCACACTGAAGCTTTCTTT.

This chain uses TRBV19 with TRBJ2-3; TRBD2 is a possible D gene (6 bases). V lost 4 bases and J lost 4, with 12 bases in between. There are 14 residues in the CDR3. Germline CDR1 is LNHDA and CDR2 is SQIVND (reference sequence). The CDR3 here is CASSKRERSDTQYF. The CDR3, as DNA: TGTGCCAGTAGTAAACGGGAGAGGTCAGATACGCAGTATTTT.

A single count supports this clonotype. A single base separates this from a much larger clone, so it may be a read error. This rearrangement joins TRBV2 to TRBJ2-1; 9 nucleotides line up with TRBD1. Germline V gives CDR1 SNHLY, CDR2 FYNNEI. Unmatched junction bases numbered 15, after V lost 6 bases and J lost 9 bases. This CDR3 has 16 amino acids. The CDR3: CASRLQGALGLPEQFF. In DNA, the CDR3 is TGTGCCAGCAGGCTACAGGGGGCTCTAGGGCTTCCTGAGCAGTTCTTC.

This clonotype was counted many times. The chain has TRBV12-3 or TRBV12-4 and TRBJ1-1; possibly TRBD1 for D (6 bases). V gave up 4 bases and J gave up 3 bases, with 6 bases separating them. This CDR3 has 12 residues. The CDR3 loop is CASSWTDTEAFF. The CDR3 bases are TGTGCCAGCAGTTGGACAGACACTGAAGCTTTCTTT.

V is TRBV27 and J is TRBJ2-5, with TRBD2 matching over 8 bases. V shed 2 bases and J 5 bases; nucleotides not matched to a gene: 7. Germline CDR1 MNHEY, CDR2 SMNVEV (reference sequence). CDR3 size: 15 residues. As DNA, the CDR3 is TGTGCCAGCAGTTTAGGAGGGAAGCGGGGGGAGACCCAGTACTTC. It translates to CASSLGGKRGETQYF.

This clonotype showed up just a few times. The CDR3 sequence is CASSERLLPGRNYGYTF. In DNA, the CDR3 is TGCGCCAGCAGCGAACGACTCTTGCCGGGGAGGAACTATGGCTACACCTTC. This chain uses TRBV4-1 with TRBJ1-2; no clear D gene. V lost 5 bases and J lost 2, with 21 bases in between. The CDR3 loop spans 17 amino acids. CDR1 is MGHRA, CDR2 YSYEKL, per germline.

As for this clonotype: The junction and the germline gene differ at one end; a read error may be behind it. This rearrangement joins TRBV19 to TRBJ2-7; D is possibly TRBD1 or TRBD2 (6 bases each). The CDR3 runs 15 residues. The germline V gene has CDR1 LNHDA and CDR2 SQIVND (reference sequence). CDR3 coding DNA: TGTGTCAGTACCACCACGGGGGCAGGGTTCTACGAGCAGTACTTC. It codes for CVSTTTGAGFYEQYF.